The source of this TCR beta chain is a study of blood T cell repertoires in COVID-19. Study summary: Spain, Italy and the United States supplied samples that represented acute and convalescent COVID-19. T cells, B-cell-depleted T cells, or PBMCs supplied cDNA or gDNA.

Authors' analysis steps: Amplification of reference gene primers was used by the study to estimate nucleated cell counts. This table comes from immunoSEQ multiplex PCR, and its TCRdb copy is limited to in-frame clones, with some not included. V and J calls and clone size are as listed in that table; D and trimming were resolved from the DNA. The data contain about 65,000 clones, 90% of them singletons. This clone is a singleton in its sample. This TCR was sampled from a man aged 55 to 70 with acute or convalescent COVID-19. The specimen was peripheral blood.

CDR3 nucleotides: TGTGCCAGCAGCCTTCAAGGACAGGATAACAATGAGCAGTTCTTC. Translation: CASSLQGQDNNEQFF. The genes are TRBV7-3 and TRBJ2-1; 7 positions match TRBD1. This CDR3 spans 15 amino acids. Per germline, CDR1 SGHTA and CDR2 FQGTGA. The ends lost 5 bases at V and 5 bases at J; junction bases unmatched: 9.